Many counts were recorded for the clone carrying this T cell receptor (beta chain). What it binds is not known. V shed 4 bases and J 2 bases; nucleotides not matched to a gene: 3. This CDR3 has 15 residues. This record belongs to a study of regulatory T cells in long-lasting Graves disease. Study-level findings and limits: Clonotypes that were public and shared totalled fewer than 3,500 in persistent patients versus 900 to 1,000 in new patients. Persistent Graves' patients showed less TCR diversity than newly diagnosed ones. Under persistent disease, TRBV28, TRBJ1-2 and TRBJ2-5 were used preferentially.

With iRepertoire HTBI primers and Arm-PCR of CDR3 regions, TCR beta libraries were built. TCRdb ran MiXCR on the multiplex PCR reads and lists one entry per CDR3 protein. The sample lists 600,000 to 800,000 distinct CDR3 sequences, around 32% occurring once. Time point in this sample: persistent/refractory GD, antithyroid drugs over 5 years with positive TRAb. PBMC RNA served as the TCR library source. Staff took roughly 9 milliliters of peripheral blood and put it into EDTA tubes. The sequences come from peripheral blood mononuclear cells (PBMCs), collected when the disease was refractory, from a patient treated with antithyroid drugs. The V call is TRBV12-3 or TRBV12-4, the J call TRBJ2-5, with 11 positions matching TRBD2. This TCR came from a female donor with Graves disease. CDR3 sequence reads: CASSSSSGRQETQYF. CDR3 sequence (DNA): TGTGCCAGCAGTTCCTCTAGCGGGAGGCAAGAGACCCAGTACTTC.